The following is a TCR beta chain sequence with its context. The data originate from a study of T cell changes during pregnancy in multiple sclerosis. TCRdb keeps only in-frame clones here, not all; method: immunoSEQ multiplex PCR. The table shows some 43,000 clones, with around 93% occurring only once. The sequencing here drew on CD8+ T cells from peripheral blood mononuclear cells, taken in the third trimester of pregnancy. The clonotype comes from a female donor with multiple sclerosis, enrolled in a pregnancy study.

In DNA, the CDR3 is TGCGCCAGCAGCTGGACAGGGTTGGCCTACGAGCAGTACTTC. Residues: CASSWTGLAYEQYF. The rearrangement joins TRBV4-1 to TRBJ2-7; 8 positions match TRBD1. This CDR3 has 14 residues. Germline V gene lookup returns CDR1 MGHRA and CDR2 YSYEKL. The V segment lost 5 bases and the J segment 2 bases; nucleotides outside the gene matches: 5.